The count of the clone carrying this T cell receptor (beta chain) is one. This sample is part of a study of blood T cells in healthy people across ages. A J-beta primer mix and a sample-barcoded 5' primer were used in a second PCR of roughly 6 to 11 cycles. From the 5' RACE reads, TCRdb called clonotypes with MiXCR, one entry per CDR3 protein. The sample carries fewer than 2,000,000 distinct CDR3 sequences, around 40% recorded once. The TCR was taken from a human donor in good health. The sample was blood.

CDR3 bases: TGTGCCAGCAGCTCACCTAGGCAGCCTACGCAGTATTTT. It specifies CASSSPRQPTQYF. The genes are TRBV7-9 and TRBJ2-3; no firm D call. V was shortened by 4 bases and J by 8 bases, with 13 bases between the two germline ends. This CDR3 region has 13 residues. Germline V gene data show CDR1 as SEHNR and CDR2 as FQNEAQ (reference sequence).